The 5 T cell receptor beta chains given below trace back to one sample, sequenced in a study of blood T cell repertoires in COVID-19 (dated by TCRdb to 2020 to 2021). Receptor libraries were prepared by the immunoSEQ multiplex PCR assay. In TCRdb, the immuneACCESS table is reduced to in-frame sequences with V and J assigned. These tables do not hold every clone; where another copy was compared, an unresolved V gene accounts for under half, and the others remain unexplained. Counted in this sample were around 180,000 clones; 88% of them appeared once. Roughly 24% of the sample is held by the ten biggest clonotypes. Sequencing input: peripheral blood. The receptors here all came from a man in his fifties or sixties with acute or convalescent COVID-19.

CDR3 region: CAWSPLRLTYRNTEAFF. CDR3 DNA: TGTGCCTGGAGTCCCCTTCGACTCACATATCGGAACACTGAAGCTTTCTTT. The chain is built from TRBV30 and TRBJ1-1; D is unclear. CDR1 GTSNPN and CDR2 SVGIG come from the germline V gene (reference sequence). V shed 2 bases and J shed 1 base, with 20 bases lying between them. The CDR3 consists of 17 residues.

The V gene is TRBV19, the J gene TRBJ2-1; 7 nucleotides agree with TRBD1. In germline, CDR1 is LNHDA, CDR2 SQIVND (reference sequence). V lost 2 bases and J lost 7; bases outside the gene matches: 8. The CDR3 runs 15 residues. CDR3 sequence (DNA): TGTGCCAGTAGTATAATACGACAGGGTGGAAATGAGCAGTTCTTC. Protein: CASSIIRQGGNEQFF.

The J gene is TRBJ1-1, the V gene TRBV9; 8 bases line up with TRBD1. The germline gives CDR1 SGDLS, CDR2 YYNGEE. V trimming: 0 bases; J trimming: 0 bases; junction bases outside the gene matches: 4. This CDR3 spans 16 amino acids. The CDR3 sequence is CASSVGPGGLNTEAFF. The DNA for the CDR3 is TGTGCCAGCAGCGTAGGGCCAGGGGGCTTGAACACTGAAGCTTTCTTT.

The chain combines TRBV7-3 with TRBJ2-5; D is perhaps TRBD1 (6 bases). The germline V gene has CDR1 SGHTA and CDR2 FQGTGA. The CDR3 sequence is 13 residues long. Between the trimmed V and J ends, which lost 5 bases and 5 bases, there was a span of 12 bases. This CDR3 is CASSHRAEETQYF. CDR3 nucleotide sequence: TGTGCCAGCAGCCACAGGGCGGAGGAGACCCAGTACTTC.

Remarks on this clone: Other nucleotide sequences from this sample produce the same CDR3. The chain links TRBV18 to TRBJ1-1; maybe TRBD1 (6 bases). Germline lookup yields CDR1 KGHSH and CDR2 LQKENI. This CDR3 spans 16 amino acids. Trimming pared 3 bases from V and 0 bases from J, leaving 14 bases between. The CDR3 DNA reads TGTGCCAGCTCACCGCAGAAGACAGGACTGAACACTGAAGCTTTCTTT. Its protein is CASSPQKTGLNTEAFF.